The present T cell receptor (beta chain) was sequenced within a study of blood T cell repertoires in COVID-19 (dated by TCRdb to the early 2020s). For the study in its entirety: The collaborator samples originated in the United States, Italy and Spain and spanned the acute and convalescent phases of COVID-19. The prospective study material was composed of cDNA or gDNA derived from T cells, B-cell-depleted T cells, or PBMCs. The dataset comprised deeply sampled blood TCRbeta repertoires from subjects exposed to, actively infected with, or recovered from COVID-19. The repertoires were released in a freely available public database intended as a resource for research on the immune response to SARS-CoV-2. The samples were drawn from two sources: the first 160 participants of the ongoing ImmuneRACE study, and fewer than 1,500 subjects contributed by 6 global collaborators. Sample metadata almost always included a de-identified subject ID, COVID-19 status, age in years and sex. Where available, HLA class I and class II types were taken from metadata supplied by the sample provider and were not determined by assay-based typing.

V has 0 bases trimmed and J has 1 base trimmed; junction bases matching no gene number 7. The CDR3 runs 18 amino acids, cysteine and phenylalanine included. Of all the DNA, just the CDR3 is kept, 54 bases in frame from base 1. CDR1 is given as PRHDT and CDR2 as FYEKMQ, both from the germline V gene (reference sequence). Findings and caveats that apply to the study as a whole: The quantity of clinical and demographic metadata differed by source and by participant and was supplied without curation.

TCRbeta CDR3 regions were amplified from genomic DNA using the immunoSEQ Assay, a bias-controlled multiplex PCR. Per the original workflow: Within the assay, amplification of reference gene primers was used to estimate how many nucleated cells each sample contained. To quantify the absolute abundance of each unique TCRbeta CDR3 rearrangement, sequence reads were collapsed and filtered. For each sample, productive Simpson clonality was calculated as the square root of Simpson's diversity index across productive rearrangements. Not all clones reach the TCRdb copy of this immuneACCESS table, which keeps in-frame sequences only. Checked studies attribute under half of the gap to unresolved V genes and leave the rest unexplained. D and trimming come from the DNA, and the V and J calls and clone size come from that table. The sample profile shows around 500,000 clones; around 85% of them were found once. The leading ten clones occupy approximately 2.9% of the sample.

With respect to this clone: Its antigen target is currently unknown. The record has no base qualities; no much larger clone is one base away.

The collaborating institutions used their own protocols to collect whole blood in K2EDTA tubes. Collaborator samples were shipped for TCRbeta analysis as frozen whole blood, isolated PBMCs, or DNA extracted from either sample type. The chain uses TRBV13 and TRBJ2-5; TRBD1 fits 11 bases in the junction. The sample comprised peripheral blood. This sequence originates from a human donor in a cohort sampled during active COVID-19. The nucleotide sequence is TGTGCCAGCAGCTTAGGGCCGGGACAGGGGGTCCGCCAAGAGACCCAGTACTTC. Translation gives CASSLGPGQGVRQETQYF.